This T cell receptor beta chain was retrieved from a study of T cell responses to AZD1222 COVID-19 vaccine. Repertoires were generated with immunoSEQ multiplex PCR, while TCRdb's copy carries only in-frame clones and drops some. This sample yields 95,000 to 150,000 clones, of which around 89% are seen a single time; about 4.9% belongs to the top ten. CDR1 and CDR2 (germline): SGHDT, YYEEEE. V dropped 4 bases and J dropped 0 bases, with 7 bases sitting between them. The CDR3 loop spans 14 amino acids. Sequenced here: peripheral blood, sampled on day 0 of AZD1222 vaccination. The origin of this receptor is an adult in good health. The J gene is TRBJ1-4, the V gene TRBV5-6; weak D call: TRBD1 (5 bases). CDR3 sequence: CASSGAATNEKLFF. As DNA, the CDR3 is TGTGCCAGCAGCGGGGCCGCAACTAATGAAAAACTGTTTTTT.